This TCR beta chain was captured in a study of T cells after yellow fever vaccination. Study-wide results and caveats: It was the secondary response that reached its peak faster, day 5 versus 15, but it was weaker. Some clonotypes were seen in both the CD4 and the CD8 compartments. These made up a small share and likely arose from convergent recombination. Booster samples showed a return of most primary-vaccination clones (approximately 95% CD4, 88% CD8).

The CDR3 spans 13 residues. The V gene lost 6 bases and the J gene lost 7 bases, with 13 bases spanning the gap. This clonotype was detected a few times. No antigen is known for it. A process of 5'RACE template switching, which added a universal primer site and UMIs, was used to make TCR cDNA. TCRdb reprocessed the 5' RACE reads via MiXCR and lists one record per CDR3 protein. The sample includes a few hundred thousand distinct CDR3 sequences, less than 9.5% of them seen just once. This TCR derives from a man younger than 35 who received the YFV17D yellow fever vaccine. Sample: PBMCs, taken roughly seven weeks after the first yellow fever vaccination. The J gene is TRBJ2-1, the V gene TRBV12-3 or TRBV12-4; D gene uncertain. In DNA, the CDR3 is TGTGCCAGCAGCTCTACCCAACCAAATGAGCAGTTCTTC. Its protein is CASSSTQPNEQFF.